This passage covers 6 T cell receptor beta chains from one sample sequenced in a study of T cell repertoires in cytomegalovirus infection. These receptors are not linked to any known antigen. TCRdb re-analysed the reads in MiXCR, keeping a single row per CDR3 protein. The sample has about 700,000 distinct CDR3 sequences, approximately 33% seen once. The specimen was cultured PBMCs, collected from culture after CMV antigen stimulation. These receptors were obtained from a human donor in good health (CMV status not recorded). Some clones in this sample may be carry-over from other donors' samples.

A few counts support this clonotype. The chain couples TRBV14 to TRBJ1-1, with no clear D. The germline CDR1 and CDR2 sequences are SGHDN and FVKESK. The CDR3 spans 15 residues. The ends were cut back, 1 base at V and 3 bases at J, with 12 bases in the middle. For the CDR3, the DNA is TGTGCCAGCAGCCAAGGTAGAGGGTACTACACTGAAGCTTTCTTT. Translating gives CASSQGRGYYTEAFF.

This clonotype has ten or more counts. V usage is TRBV7-2 and J usage is TRBJ2-3; the match to TRBD2 covers 13 bases. The CDR3 has 16 amino acids. With 2 bases clipped from V and 6 bases from J, the junction kept 5 bases outside the gene matches. Germline V gene lookup returns CDR1 SGHTA and CDR2 FQGNSA. This chain's CDR3 is CASSLRGLAGEDTQYF. The DNA of the CDR3 is TGTGCCAGCAGCTTACGCGGACTAGCGGGAGAGGATACGCAGTATTTT.

The rearrangement joins TRBV9 to TRBJ1-1, with D hard to call. The CDR3 has 13 residues. The ends were cut back, 0 bases at V and 5 bases at J, with 8 bases in the middle. Germline values: CDR1 SGDLS, CDR2 YYNGEE. This chain's CDR3 is CASSVDWDTEAFF. The CDR3 nucleotides read TGTGCCAGCAGCGTAGATTGGGATACTGAAGCTTTCTTT.

This clonotype came up a few times. The chain's CDR3 is CASSLGQGVLDEQFF. For the CDR3, the DNA is TGTGCCAGCAGCTTAGGGCAGGGGGTTTTAGATGAGCAGTTCTTC. The chain combines TRBV11-3 with TRBJ2-1; 7 bases are shared with TRBD1. This CDR3 has 15 amino acids. J was trimmed by 8 bases and V by 1 base; bases with no gene match: 8. The germline gives CDR1 SGHNT, CDR2 YENEEA. The variable domain in full, completed from reference TRBV11-3 and TRBJ2-1, reads EAGVVQSPRYKIIEKKQPVAFWCNPISGHNTLYWYLQNLGQGPELLIRYENEEAVDDSQLPKDRFSAERLKGVDSTLKIQPAELGDSAVYLCASSLGQGVLDEQFFGPGTRLTVL.

The V gene is TRBV7-6, the J gene TRBJ2-7, with D possibly being TRBD1 or TRBD2 (5 bases each). Per germline, CDR1 SGHVS and CDR2 FNYEAQ. The V end lost 5 bases, the J end lost 0 bases, and 17 bases lay between the germline ends. The CDR3 covers 16 residues. The CDR3: CASSPGPGPSSYEQYF. For the CDR3, the DNA is TGTGCCAGCAGCCCCGGGCCGGGACCTAGCTCCTACGAGCAGTACTTC.

This clonotype was found many times. This sequence joins TRBV7-2 and TRBJ2-3, with D maybe TRBD1 (6 bases). V gave up 5 bases and J gave up 7 bases, with 19 bases separating them. The CDR3 is 15 residues long. Germline loops: CDR1 SGHTA, CDR2 FQGNSA. The CDR3 DNA is TGTGCCAGCAGCCTTGCCGCGACAGGCGTAAATACGCAGTATTTT. It specifies CASSLAATGVNTQYF.